The 25 T cell receptor beta chains reported below all come from one sample, sequenced in a study of regulatory T cells in long-lasting Graves disease. Time point meaning: newly diagnosed GD, antithyroid drugs for less than 3 months. The TCR library was made from RNA extracted from PBMCs. Both iRepertoire HTBI primers and Arm-PCR of CDR3 regions were used to build the TCR beta libraries. TCRdb recomputed calls from the multiplex PCR reads with MiXCR, one row per CDR3 protein. This repertoire shows roughly 400,000 distinct CDR3 sequences, about 15% found once; its top ten account for around 23%. These same records also appear under a second study, on T cells in Graves' hyperthyroidism and ophthalmopathy.

This specimen consisted of peripheral blood mononuclear cells (PBMCs), obtained at new diagnosis, from a patient treated with antithyroid drugs. Source of these receptors: a woman aged 18-29 years with Graves disease.

The rearrangement links TRBV10-1 to TRBJ2-2; D perhaps matches TRBD1 (6 bases). CDR3 size: 15 residues. Between the trimmed V and J ends, which lost 5 bases and 6 bases, there was a span of 16 bases. The germline V gene has CDR1 WNHNN and CDR2 SYGVQD (reference sequence). Here the CDR3 reads CASSLQGSLPGELFF. The CDR3 coding sequence is TGCGCCAGCAGTTTGCAGGGGTCCTTACCCGGGGAGCTGTTTTTT.

At least ten counts were recorded for this clonotype. As DNA, the CDR3 is TGCAGTGCACCCACCATAGGCCCAGAGCAGTTCTTC. It translates to CSAPTIGPEQFF. The chain has TRBV29-1 and TRBJ2-1; D unresolved. This CDR3 contains 12 residues. Germline V gene lookup returns CDR1 SQVTM and CDR2 ANQGSEA.

This clonotype was detected a few times. The genes are TRBV6-1 and TRBJ1-2; perhaps TRBD1 as D (5 bases). This CDR3 has 18 amino acids. The germline gives CDR1 MNHNS, CDR2 SASEGT. V was shortened by 8 bases and J by 6 bases, with 31 bases between the two germline ends. CDR3 DNA: TGTGCCAGCCTCCCAGTAAATCCACGACGGGGGAGGGAAAATGGCTACACCTTC. It encodes CASLPVNPRRGRENGYTF.

This chain uses TRBV24-1 with TRBJ2-6; D ambiguous. Germline assignment: CDR1 KGHDR and CDR2 SFDVKD. CDR3 length equals 13 residues. Trimming stripped 5 bases from V and 4 bases from J, with 5 bases between. In nucleotides, the CDR3 is TGTGCCACCAGTGGTTTCGGGGCCAACGTCCTGACTTTC. It translates to CATSGFGANVLTF.

This clonotype appeared a few times. The chain combines TRBV9 with TRBJ2-7; the match to TRBD2 covers 7 bases. CDR1 and CDR2 from the germline V gene are SGDLS and YYNGEE. The CDR3 loop spans 14 amino acids. V shed 4 bases and J 2 bases; nucleotides not matched to a gene: 6. The CDR3 loop is CASSMTSLTYEQYF. The CDR3 region has the DNA TGTGCCAGCAGCATGACTAGCTTAACCTACGAGCAGTACTTC. The variable domain in full, with the rest retrieved from reference TRBV9 and TRBJ2-7, is DSGVTQTPKHLITATGQRVTLRCSPRSGDLSVYWYQQSLDQGLQFLIQYYNGEERAKGNILERFSAQQFPDLHSELNLSSLELGDSALYFCASSMTSLTYEQYFGPGTRLTVT.

In DNA, the CDR3 is TGTGCCAGCAGCGGTGGACTAGCGGGAGTCAATGAGCAGTTCTTC. It translates to CASSGGLAGVNEQFF. The chain is built from TRBV3-1 and TRBJ2-1; 13 nucleotides agree with TRBD2. The CDR3 runs 15 residues. V shed 5 bases and J 6 bases; nucleotides not matched to a gene: 4. In germline, CDR1 is LGHDT, CDR2 YNNKEL (reference sequence).

This clonotype has just a few counts. The V and J genes are TRBV14 and TRBJ2-7, with D tentatively TRBD2 (7 bases). V was pared by 0 bases and J by 5 bases, with 14 bases between. The CDR3 has 15 residues. Looked up from germline, CDR1 is SGHDN and CDR2 is FVKESK. CDR3 region: CASSQEGREGDEQYF. The CDR3 DNA reads TGTGCCAGCAGCCAAGAAGGCAGGGAGGGGGACGAGCAGTACTTC. Based on the CDR3 plus reference TRBV14 and TRBJ2-7, the full variable domain is EAGVTQFPSHSVIEKGQTVTLRCDPISGHDNLYWYRRVMGKEIKFLLHFVKESKQDESGMPNNRFLAERTGGTYSTLKVQPAELEDSGVYFCASSQEGREGDEQYFGPGTRLTVT.

This clonotype was found many times. A read error may produce the germline difference seen at one junction end. The V gene is TRBV5-1, the J gene TRBJ1-1, with D uncertain. The CDR3 has 13 residues. Germline loops: CDR1 SGHRS, CDR2 YFSETQ. The CDR3 here is CASSLQQNTEAFF. CDR3 nucleotides: TGTGCCAGCAGCTTACAACAGAACACTGAAGCTTTCTTT. Variable domain in full (rest from reference TRBV5-1 and TRBJ1-1): KAGVTQTPRYLIKTRGQQVTLSCSPISGHRSVSWYQQTPGQGLQFLFEYFSETQRNKGNFPGRFSGRQFSNSRSEMNVSTLELGDSALYLCASSLQQNTEAFFGQGTRLTVV.

This clonotype was counted between two and nine times. V usage is TRBV5-1 and J usage is TRBJ2-2, with D unclear. V was pared by 0 bases and J by 7 bases, with 7 bases between. Germline V gene lookup returns CDR1 SGHRS and CDR2 YFSETQ. This CDR3 has 13 residues. The CDR3 DNA is TGCGCCAGCAGCTTGGCCGAAGGCGGGGAGCTGTTTTTT. Translation: CASSLAEGGELFF.

This chain uses TRBV6-1 with TRBJ1-5, with 9 positions matching TRBD1. Per the germline V gene, CDR1 is MNHNS and CDR2 is SASEGT. The CDR3 totals 14 residues. Trimming at V came to 7 bases and at J to 6 bases, leaving 7 bases not matched to a gene. DNA of the CDR3: TGTGCCAGCACCAAAACAGGGGGCGTTCAGCCCCAGCATTTT. Its protein product is CASTKTGGVQPQHF.

This clonotype was seen ten or more times. V is TRBV28 and J is TRBJ2-5; D is possibly TRBD2 (5 bases). There are 12 residues in the CDR3. V shed 8 bases and J shed 5 bases, with 12 bases lying between them. CDR1 is MDHEN, CDR2 SYDVKM, per germline. CDR3 amino acids: CASRTVGETQYF. In DNA, the CDR3 is TGTGCCAGCCGGACTGTGGGGGAGACCCAGTACTTC. The entire variable domain, with the rest obtained from reference TRBV28 and TRBJ2-5, is as follows: DVKVTQSSRYLVKRTGEKVFLECVQDMDHENMFWYRQDPGLGLRLIYFSYDVKMKEKGDIPEGYSVSREKKERFSLILESASTNQTSMYLCASRTVGETQYFGPGTRLLVL.

This clonotype has at least ten counts. V usage is TRBV11-2 and J usage is TRBJ1-1; TRBD1 is a possible D gene (6 bases). Germline V lookup: CDR1 SGHAT, CDR2 FQNNGV. V was clipped by 4 bases and J by 1 base, with 10 bases between them. This CDR3 spans 14 amino acids. CDR3: CASSWLDRNTEAFF. CDR3 in DNA: TGTGCCAGCAGCTGGCTGGACAGGAACACTGAAGCTTTCTTT.

This clonotype was seen many times. The chain has TRBV7-2 and TRBJ2-3; no firm D call. The V end was cut by 1 base, the J end by 6 bases, with 17 bases between. CDR3 length: 16 residues. Germline V CDR1 and CDR2: SGHTA, FQGNSA. The CDR3 region is CASSLGVGQVTDTQYF. CDR3 DNA: TGTGCCAGCAGCTTAGGCGTGGGTCAAGTGACGGATACGCAGTATTTT.

The table lists this clonotype with a few counts. The chain links TRBV12-3 or TRBV12-4 to TRBJ1-2; 8 positions match TRBD1. This CDR3 is 13 amino acids long. V dropped 9 bases and J dropped 3; count of bases not matched to a gene: 6. The CDR3 loop reads CASIGTGYYGYTF. The CDR3 DNA reads TGTGCCAGTATAGGGACAGGCTACTATGGCTACACCTTC.

This clonotype has more than one count but fewer than ten. CDR3 DNA: TGCAGTGCTAGAGATCCGGGACAGCACTCTGGAAACACCATATATTTT. This codes for CSARDPGQHSGNTIYF. J is TRBJ1-3 and V is TRBV20-1, with 7 bases fitting TRBD1. Germline lookup yields CDR1 DFQATT and CDR2 SNEGSKA (reference sequence). With V trimmed by 0 bases and J by 0 bases, 5 bases remained unmatched. CDR3 length equals 16 residues.

This clonotype came up a few times. The chain is built from TRBV20-1 and TRBJ2-3; 12 bases are a match to TRBD2. The CDR3 has 16 amino acids. V was clipped by 6 bases and J by 3 bases; unmatched bases: 10. Germline-derived CDR1 and CDR2 are DFQATT and SNEGSKA (reference sequence). The CDR3 DNA reads TGCAGTGCGGAAGGACTAGCGGGAATTATTACAGATACGCAGTATTTT. It specifies CSAEGLAGIITDTQYF.

This clonotype was seen repeatedly, ten times or more. This chain links TRBV12-3 or TRBV12-4 with TRBJ2-1, with D uncertain. Deletions cut 7 bases from V and 4 bases from J, with 17 bases between. The CDR3 totals 15 residues. CDR3 region: CASIFGPSLYNEQFF. The CDR3 DNA sequence: TGTGCCAGCATCTTTGGCCCCAGCCTATACAATGAGCAGTTCTTC.

This clonotype was picked up many times. The gene calls are TRBV7-2 and TRBJ2-7; the match to TRBD1 covers 7 bases. The CDR3 totals 15 residues. V was pared by 6 bases and J by 5 bases, with 13 bases of the junction left unmatched. The germline V gene encodes CDR1 SGHTA and CDR2 FQGNSA. The CDR3 protein is CASRRQGGVFDEQYF. Here the CDR3 DNA reads TGTGCCAGCAGGCGACAGGGTGGAGTGTTTGACGAGCAGTACTTC.

The chain recombines TRBV5-6 with TRBJ2-7; 8 nucleotides match TRBD2. The CDR3 runs to 15 residues. The germline V gene encodes CDR1 SGHDT and CDR2 YYEEEE. The V segment lost 4 bases and the J segment 2 bases; nucleotides outside the gene matches: 8. The chain's CDR3 is CASSPSGRGAYEQYF. For the CDR3, the DNA is TGTGCCAGCAGCCCTTCTGGGCGGGGGGCCTACGAGCAGTACTTC.

This clonotype has ten or more counts. V and J are TRBV5-1 and TRBJ2-3, with TRBD2 as a possible D gene (6 bases). CDR3 length: 17 amino acids. Trimming removed 0 bases at V and 6 bases at J, with 20 bases between. Germline CDR1 reads SGHRS; CDR2 reads YFSETQ. DNA of the CDR3: TGCGCCAGCAGCTTGGGGGGAACCGGGACTCCTTTGGATACGCAGTATTTT. Translated, it gives CASSLGGTGTPLDTQYF.

This clonotype occurred many times. This rearrangement joins TRBV10-1 to TRBJ2-7; TRBD1 matches at 8 bases. CDR1 is WNHNN and CDR2 is SYGVQD in the germline V gene (reference sequence). There are 15 residues in the CDR3. Unmatched junction bases numbered 8, after V lost 3 bases and J lost 4 bases. The CDR3 DNA is TGCGCCAGCAGTGATCCCCGGGACAGGTCGTACGAGCAGTACTTC. It translates to CASSDPRDRSYEQYF.

This chain links TRBV28 with TRBJ2-2; 9 bases map to TRBD2. With 6 bases clipped from V and 4 bases from J, the junction kept 9 bases outside the gene matches. Germline assignment: CDR1 MDHEN and CDR2 SYDVKM. The CDR3 consists of 16 residues. In DNA, the CDR3 is TGTGCCAGCAGATTAGCGGGAGCTGGGACCACCGGGGAGCTGTTTTTT. Translation gives CASRLAGAGTTGELFF.

The chain joins TRBV12-3 or TRBV12-4 to TRBJ2-7; 10 bases align to TRBD2. CDR3 size: 21 residues. V shed 6 bases, J shed 6 bases, and the junction held 29 bases outside the gene matches. CDR3 DNA: TGTGCCAGCAGCCCACCCTTAACCGACAGGGACGAACTAGCGGGGCTTGGCGAGCAGTACTTC. Translating gives CASSPPLTDRDELAGLGEQYF.

This clonotype was seen a few times. The chain links TRBV28 to TRBJ2-3; D is perhaps TRBD1 (5 bases). V was clipped by 9 bases and J by 6 bases, with 13 bases between them. Germline assignment: CDR1 MDHEN and CDR2 SYDVKM. There are 12 residues in the CDR3. CDR3 nucleotide sequence: TGTGCCAGTCATGGGGCCTCCGATACGCAGTATTTT. Protein product: CASHGASDTQYF.

The gene calls are TRBV20-1 and TRBJ1-2; unclear D gene. The CDR3 has 12 residues. Germline V gene lookup returns CDR1 DFQATT and CDR2 SNEGSKA (reference sequence). The germline V and J ends were trimmed by 3 bases and 2 bases, with 7 bases remaining between them. The CDR3 sequence: CSARKTNYGYTF. As DNA, the CDR3 is TGCAGTGCTAGGAAAACCAACTATGGCTACACCTTC.